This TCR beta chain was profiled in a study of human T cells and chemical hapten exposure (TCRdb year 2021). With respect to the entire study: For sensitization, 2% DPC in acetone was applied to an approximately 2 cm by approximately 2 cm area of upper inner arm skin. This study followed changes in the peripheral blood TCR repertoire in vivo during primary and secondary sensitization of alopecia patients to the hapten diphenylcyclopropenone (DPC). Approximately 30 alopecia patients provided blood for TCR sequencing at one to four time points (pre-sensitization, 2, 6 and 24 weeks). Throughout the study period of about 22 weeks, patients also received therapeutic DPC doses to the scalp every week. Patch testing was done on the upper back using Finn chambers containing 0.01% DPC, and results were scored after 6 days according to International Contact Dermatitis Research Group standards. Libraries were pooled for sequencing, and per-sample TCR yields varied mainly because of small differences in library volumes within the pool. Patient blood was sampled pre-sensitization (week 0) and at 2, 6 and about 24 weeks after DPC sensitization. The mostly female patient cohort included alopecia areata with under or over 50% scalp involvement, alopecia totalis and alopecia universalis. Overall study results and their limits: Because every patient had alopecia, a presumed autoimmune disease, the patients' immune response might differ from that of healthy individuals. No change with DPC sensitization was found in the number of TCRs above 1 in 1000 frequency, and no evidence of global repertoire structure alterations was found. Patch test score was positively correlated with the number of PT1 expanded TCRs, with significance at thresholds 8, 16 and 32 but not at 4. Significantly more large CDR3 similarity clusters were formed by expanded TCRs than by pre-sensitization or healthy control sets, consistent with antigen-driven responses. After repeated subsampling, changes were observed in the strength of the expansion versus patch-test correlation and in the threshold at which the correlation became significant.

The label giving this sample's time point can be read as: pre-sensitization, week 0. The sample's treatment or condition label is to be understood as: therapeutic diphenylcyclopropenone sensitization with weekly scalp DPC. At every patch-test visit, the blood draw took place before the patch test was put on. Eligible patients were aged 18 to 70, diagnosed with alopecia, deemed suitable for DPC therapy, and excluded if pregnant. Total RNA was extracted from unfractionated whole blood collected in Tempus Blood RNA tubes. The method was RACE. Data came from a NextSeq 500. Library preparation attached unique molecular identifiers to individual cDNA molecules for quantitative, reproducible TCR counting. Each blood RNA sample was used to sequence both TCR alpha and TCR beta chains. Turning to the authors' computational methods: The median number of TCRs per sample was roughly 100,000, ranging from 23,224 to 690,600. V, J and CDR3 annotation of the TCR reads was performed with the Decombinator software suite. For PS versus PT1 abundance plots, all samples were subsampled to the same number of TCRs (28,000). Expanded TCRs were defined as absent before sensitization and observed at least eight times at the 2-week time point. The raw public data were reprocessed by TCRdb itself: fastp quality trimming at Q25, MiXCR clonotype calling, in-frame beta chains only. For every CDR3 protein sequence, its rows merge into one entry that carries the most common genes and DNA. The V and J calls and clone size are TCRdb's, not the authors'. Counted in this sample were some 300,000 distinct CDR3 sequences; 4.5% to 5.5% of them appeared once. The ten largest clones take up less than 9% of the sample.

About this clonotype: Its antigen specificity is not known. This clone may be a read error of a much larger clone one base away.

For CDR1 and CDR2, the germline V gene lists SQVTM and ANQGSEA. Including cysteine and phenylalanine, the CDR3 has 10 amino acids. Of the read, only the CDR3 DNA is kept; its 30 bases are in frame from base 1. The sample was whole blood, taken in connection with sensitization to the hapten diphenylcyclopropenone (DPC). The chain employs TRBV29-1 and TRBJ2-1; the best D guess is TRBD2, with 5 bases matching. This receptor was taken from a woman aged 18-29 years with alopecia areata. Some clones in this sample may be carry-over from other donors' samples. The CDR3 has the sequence CSVVSGEWSF. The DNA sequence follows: TGCAGCGTTGTCTCCGGGGAGTGGTCCTTC.